A single sample is the source of the 17 T cell receptor beta chains below, sequenced in a study of blood T cell repertoires in COVID-19 (TCRdb year 2020). The library came from the immunoSEQ multiplex PCR assay. Not all clones reach the TCRdb copy of this immuneACCESS table, which keeps in-frame sequences only. Checked studies attribute under half of the gap to unresolved V genes and leave the rest unexplained. Here the sample has approximately 170,000 clones; approximately 86% occur a single time. The biggest ten clones account for under 12% of the sample. The sequencing sample was made of peripheral blood. The receptor set was obtained from a woman older than 75 with active or convalescent COVID-19.

The chain has TRBV7-8 and TRBJ2-3; possible D gene TRBD2, 5 bases. This CDR3 is 12 amino acids long. V was shortened by 5 bases and J by 13 bases, with 16 bases between the two germline ends. The germline V gene encodes CDR1 SGHVS and CDR2 FQNEAQ. The CDR3 loop is CASSVYLEAEYF. The CDR3 nucleotides are TGTGCCAGCAGCGTTTACTTGGAAGCGGAGTATTTT.

The chain uses TRBV18 and TRBJ2-1; possibly TRBD1 for D (5 bases). Germline V gene data show CDR1 as KGHSH and CDR2 as LQKENI. V was shortened by 1 base and J by 4 bases, with 14 bases between the two germline ends. This CDR3 is built from 16 residues. CDR3 DNA sequence: TGTGCCAGCTCACCACAAGGGGCCCTATTTTACAATGAGCAGTTCTTC. Residues: CASSPQGALFYNEQFF.

The chain links TRBV9 to TRBJ1-6; TRBD1 is a possible D gene (6 bases). Germline values: CDR1 SGDLS, CDR2 YYNGEE. Trimming stripped 3 bases from V and 7 bases from J, with 20 bases between. CDR3 length: 17 amino acids. The CDR3 is CASSEGVGAGANSPLHF. Written as DNA, the CDR3 is TGTGCCAGCAGCGAGGGGGTAGGGGCAGGGGCAAATTCACCCCTCCACTTT.

This clone was observed once. The same CDR3 arises from other DNA sequences in this sample as well. This CDR3 is CASSLTANTEAFF. The CDR3 DNA reads TGCGCCAGCAGCTTAACAGCGAACACTGAAGCTTTCTTT. This chain connects TRBV5-1 to TRBJ1-1; D not certain. The V gene's germline CDR1 is SGHRS and CDR2 YFSETQ. V dropped 2 bases and J dropped 1 base, with 6 bases sitting between them. The CDR3 runs 13 residues.

This clone was counted only a few times. This rearrangement joins TRBV18 to TRBJ1-5; no firm D call. V lost 2 bases to trimming and J lost 4 bases, with 9 bases between them. CDR1 and CDR2 (germline): KGHSH, LQKENI. The length of the CDR3 is 14 residues. CDR3 DNA: TGTGCCAGCTCACCATATACAGAAAATCAGCCCCAGCATTTT. As protein: CASSPYTENQPQHF.

The chain carries TRBV12-3 or TRBV12-4 and TRBJ1-3; D gene uncertain. The V end lost 3 bases, the J end lost 11 bases, and 14 bases lay between the germline ends. This CDR3 spans 13 amino acids. The CDR3: CASSFIPPSPIYF. CDR3 sequence (DNA): TGTGCCAGCAGTTTCATCCCGCCTAGTCCCATATATTTT.

The genes are TRBV4-1 and TRBJ2-4; tentatively, D is TRBD2 (6 bases). The CDR3 consists of 17 residues. Trimming took off 4 bases at V and 6 bases at J, with 22 bases between the two ends. CDR1 is MGHRA, CDR2 YSYEKL, per germline. CDR3 amino acids: CASSPPPFDGRGNIQYF. As DNA, the CDR3 is TGCGCCAGCAGCCCCCCTCCATTTGACGGGAGAGGAAACATTCAGTACTTC.

The gene calls are TRBV9 and TRBJ1-1; no reliable D call. This CDR3 region has 14 residues. V lost 4 bases to trimming and J lost 0 bases, with 10 bases between them. Germline lookup yields CDR1 SGDLS and CDR2 YYNGEE. Here the CDR3 DNA reads TGTGCCAGCAGCCCCACCGGTGTGAACACTGAAGCTTTCTTT. Its protein is CASSPTGVNTEAFF.

The V call is TRBV6-5, the J call TRBJ2-3, with D possibly being TRBD1 (6 bases). The length of the CDR3 is 15 residues. Trimming took off 5 bases at V and 0 bases at J, with 12 bases between the two ends. In germline, CDR1 is MNHEY, CDR2 SVGAGI. DNA of the CDR3: TGTGCCAGCAGTCCGGACAGCCTTAGCACAGATACGCAGTATTTT. Its translation: CASSPDSLSTDTQYF.

The genes are TRBV7-2 and TRBJ1-1; 7 bases are shared with TRBD1. V shed 8 bases and J 1 base; nucleotides not matched to a gene: 7. The germline V gene encodes CDR1 SGHTA and CDR2 FQGNSA. This CDR3 has 14 amino acids. CDR3 sequence reads: CASGRDSANTEAFF. The DNA of the CDR3 is TGTGCCAGCGGCCGGGACAGTGCGAACACTGAAGCTTTCTTT.

The V call is TRBV20-1, the J call TRBJ2-3; possible D gene TRBD2, 5 bases. The CDR3 sequence is 18 residues long. Looked up from germline, CDR1 is DFQATT and CDR2 is SNEGSKA (reference sequence). Trimming shortened V by 3 bases and J by 5 bases, and 27 bases separated the two germline ends. The CDR3 nucleotides read TGCAGTGCTAGTCCCCTTGCGCGGGCAATAGAAGGTGGAGATACGCAGTATTTT. Its translation is CSASPLARAIEGGDTQYF.

The J gene is TRBJ1-2, the V gene TRBV11-2; a weak D match, TRBD1 (5 bases). V was trimmed by 0 bases and J by 0 bases, leaving 8 bases between them. The CDR3 covers 15 residues. The germline CDR1 and CDR2 sequences are SGHAT and FQNNGV. The CDR3 loop reads CASSLERGANYGYTF. For the CDR3, the DNA is TGTGCCAGCAGCTTAGAAAGGGGTGCTAACTATGGCTACACCTTC. Full variable domain (remainder filled in from reference TRBV11-2 and TRBJ1-2): EAGVAQSPRYKIIEKRQSVAFWCNPISGHATLYWYQQILGQGPKLLIQFQNNGVVDDSQLPKDRFSAERLKGVDSTLKIQPAKLEDSAVYLCASSLERGANYGYTFGSGTRLTVV.

This chain links TRBV19 with TRBJ1-5; no clear D gene. Germline CDR1 LNHDA, CDR2 SQIVND (reference sequence). Trimming shortened V by 6 bases and J by 0 bases, and 21 bases separated the two germline ends. This CDR3 region has 18 residues. CDR3: CASSRDSPRQYSNQPQHF. CDR3 nucleotide sequence: TGTGCCAGTAGCCGTGATAGTCCCCGCCAATATAGCAATCAGCCCCAGCATTTT.

The DNA for the CDR3 is TGCGCCAGCAGCGCCAGGGATACAACTAATGAAAAACTGTTTTTT. As protein: CASSARDTTNEKLFF. The J gene is TRBJ1-4, the V gene TRBV5-1; perhaps TRBD1 as D (5 bases). This CDR3 contains 15 residues. Germline CDR1 and CDR2: SGHRS and YFSETQ. V lost 4 bases, J lost 0 bases, and 10 bases lay in between.

This clone was detected once. This chain links TRBV1 with TRBJ2-7; TRBD1, the table's D call, lacks a check against the DNA. TRBV1 is a pseudogene segment. The CDR3 has 14 residues. The CDR3, as DNA: TGCACCAGCAGCCCCCAGGGCCCCCCCTACGAGCAGTACTTC. It is translated as CTSSPQGPPYEQYF.

CDR3 region: CASSPPVAGGSSYNEQFF. Here the CDR3 DNA reads TGCGCCAGCAGCCCCCCTGTGGCGGGGGGTTCCTCCTACAATGAGCAGTTCTTC. The chain employs TRBV5-1 and TRBJ2-1, with 8 bases that match TRBD2. In germline, CDR1 is SGHRS, CDR2 YFSETQ. V lost 4 bases to trimming and J lost 0 bases; unmatched junction nucleotides: 12. The CDR3 sequence is 18 residues long.

This clone was seen only a few times. The chain combines TRBV30 with TRBJ1-1; TRBD1 matches 10 bases. The V and J ends lost 3 bases and 5 bases, in that order; junction bases with no gene match: 3. The CDR3 is 13 amino acids. Germline CDR1 GTSNPN, CDR2 SVGIG (reference sequence). CDR3 loop: CAWRGQGRTEAFF. The CDR3 DNA follows: TGTGCCTGGAGGGGACAGGGGAGGACTGAAGCTTTCTTT. Together with reference TRBV30 and TRBJ1-1, the CDR3 gives the full variable domain: SQTIHQWPATLVQPVGSPLSLECTVEGTSNPNLYWYRQAAGRGLQLLFYSVGIGQISSEVPQNLSASRPQDRQFILSSKKLLLSDSGFYLCAWRGQGRTEAFFGQGTRLTVV.